The clone carrying this TCR beta chain was seen at least ten times. These data come from a study of T cells in Graves' hyperthyroidism and ophthalmopathy. The authors deemed Graves' hyperthyroidism stable absent ophthalmopathy progression within 18 months. Among the patients, aged 18 to 65, hyperthyroidism was newly diagnosed and had lasted under 2 months. The study left out patients who had uncontrolled infection, other autoimmune disease, pregnancy or lactation. PBMCs stemmed from under 11 ml fresh peripheral blood. Amplification of TCR beta CDR3 regions used RNA as the template. The TCR CDR3 first-round RT-PCR relied on the HTBI primer set. TCRdb re-derived calls from the multiplex PCR reads in MiXCR, one entry per CDR3 protein. This table has over 700,000 distinct CDR3 sequences, about 38% appearing once. Trimming took 0 bases from V and 2 from J, leaving 9 bases between them. CDR3 length equals 14 residues. In germline, CDR1 is SGDLS, CDR2 YYNGEE.

The chain carries TRBV9 and TRBJ2-7; D unresolved. The receptor comes from a young man with Graves' hyperthyroidism. The sequenced sample was blood. The CDR3: CASSVDYGTYEQYF. CDR3 bases: TGTGCCAGCAGCGTAGATTACGGAACCTACGAGCAGTACTTC.